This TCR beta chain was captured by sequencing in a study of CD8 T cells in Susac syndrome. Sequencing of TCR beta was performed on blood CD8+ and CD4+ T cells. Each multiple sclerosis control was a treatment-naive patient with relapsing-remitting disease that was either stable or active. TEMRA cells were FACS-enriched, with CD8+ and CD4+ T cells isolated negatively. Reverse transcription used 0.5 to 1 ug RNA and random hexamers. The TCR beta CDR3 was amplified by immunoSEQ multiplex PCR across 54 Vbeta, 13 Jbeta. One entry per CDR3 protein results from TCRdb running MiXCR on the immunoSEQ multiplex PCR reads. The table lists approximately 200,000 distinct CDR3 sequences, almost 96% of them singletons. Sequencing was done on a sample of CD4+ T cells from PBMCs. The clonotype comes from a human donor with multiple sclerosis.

Here the CDR3 reads CATSTTGSYNEQFF. In DNA form, the CDR3 reads TGTGCCACCAGCACGACAGGGAGCTACAATGAGCAGTTCTTC. The rearrangement uses TRBV15 and TRBJ2-1, with 7 bases lining up with TRBD1. V shed 4 bases and J 3 bases; nucleotides not matched to a gene: 3. The CDR3 has 14 amino acids. The V gene's germline CDR1 is LNHNV and CDR2 YYDKDF (reference sequence).